The T cell receptor (beta chain) described here comes from a study of blood T cell repertoires in COVID-19. Trimming left V 4 bases short and J 1 base short, with 16 bases between. Germline CDR1 MNHEY, CDR2 SVGAGI. This CDR3 has 16 residues. Measured with immunoSEQ multiplex PCR; TCRdb has only the in-frame clones, and not every one. Of 650,000 to 800,000 clones in the sample, over 80% were seen once. The chain uses TRBV6-5 and TRBJ1-2; D might be TRBD1 (6 bases). The source is a woman younger than 35 with acute or convalescent COVID-19. The sample taken for sequencing was peripheral blood. The CDR3 region is CASSSLLGQRNYGYTF. CDR3 DNA: TGTGCCAGCAGTTCCTTACTAGGACAGCGTAACTATGGCTACACCTTC.